This TCR beta chain was identified during a study of OX40 agonist ivuxolimab in advanced cancers. Assay: immunoSEQ multiplex PCR; the TCRdb copy retains only in-frame clones and omits some. This table holds tens of thousands of clones, 90% to 95% found once. V shed 4 bases and J 4 bases; nucleotides not matched to a gene: 7. Germline assignment: CDR1 SGHTA and CDR2 FQGNSA. CDR3 length: 15 amino acids. The sequenced sample was CD4+ or CD8+ T cells sorted from blood, obtained in a trial of the OX40 agonist ivuxolimab. J is TRBJ2-7 and V is TRBV7-2; 10 positions match TRBD2. The receptor comes from an adult with an advanced solid tumor such as melanoma, head and neck, liver or kidney cancer. The CDR3 is CASSSSGRGHYEQYF. The CDR3 DNA follows: TGTGCCAGCAGCTCCAGCGGGAGGGGTCATTACGAGCAGTACTTC.